This T cell receptor beta chain was sequenced during a study of T cells after yellow fever vaccination. Conversion of TCR transcripts into cDNA relied on 5'RACE template switching, which added a universal primer site and UMIs. Each CDR3 protein is one row after TCRdb ran MiXCR on the 5' RACE reads. Of 300,000 to 400,000 distinct CDR3 sequences in the sample, roughly 6.1% were seen once. This CDR3 region has 16 residues. V lost 1 base and J 2 bases, leaving 15 bases between the germline ends. Per the germline V gene, CDR1 is DFQATT and CDR2 is SNEGSKA (reference sequence). Many counts were recorded for this clonotype. Antigen specificity is unknown. Whole-study results and caveats: Contaminants from the bulk population, in the form of abundant clonotypes, could be found in FACS-sorted repertoires. Secondary responses were weaker yet peaked faster, day 5 versus 15.

This receptor was taken from a man aged 30-40 years who received the YFV17D yellow fever vaccine. This chain joins TRBV20-1 and TRBJ2-1; possibly TRBD1 for D (6 bases). Material: PBMCs, obtained 5 days after the yellow fever booster vaccination. CDR3 in DNA: TGCAGTGCTAGAGGCCCCTTGACAGGAACCTACAATGAGCAGTTCTTC. It translates to CSARGPLTGTYNEQFF.